The 16 T cell receptor beta chains given below trace back to one sample, sequenced in a study of vaccination and CD4 T cells after COVID-19. With the Oncomine TCR Beta short-read assay, DNA from cultured CD4+ T cells was sequenced. MiXCR was run by TCRdb on the PCR reads, yielding one entry per CDR3 protein. The profile shows 20,000 to 30,000 distinct CDR3 sequences, about three fifths of them singletons. The treatment is: roughly 10-day PBMC culture with coronavirus spike peptide pools or control peptides (ViraFEST assay). These TCRs' antigens remain unknown. The sequenced sample consisted of CD4+ T cells from blood, cultured in vitro. Receptor source: a human donor who had recovered from COVID-19.

The chain uses TRBV20-1 and TRBJ1-1; unclear D gene. CDR1 is DFQATT and CDR2 is SNEGSKA in the germline V gene (reference sequence). The CDR3 length is 14 residues. Trimming cost V 3 bases and J 0 bases, with 11 bases left between them. CDR3 bases: TGCAGTGCTAGGGCCCAGCGGCTGAACACTGAAGCTTTCTTT. The encoded protein is CSARAQRLNTEAFF.

The rearrangement joins TRBV21-1 to TRBJ1-6; the listed D gene, TRBD1, was not tested against the DNA. TRBV21-1 is a pseudogene segment. This CDR3 spans 16 amino acids. CDR3 nucleotides: TGTGCCAGCAGCACCTGGACAGGGGGCTATAATTCACCCCTCCACTTT. Translated: CASSTWTGGYNSPLHF.

The V call is TRBV20-1, the J call TRBJ1-6, with D tentatively TRBD1 (6 bases). The CDR3 loop spans 13 amino acids. Trimming cost V 1 base and J 5 bases, with 6 bases left between them. CDR1 DFQATT and CDR2 SNEGSKA come from the germline V gene (reference sequence). The CDR3 DNA sequence: TGCAGTGCTAGAGGGACAGATAATTCACCCCTCCACTTT. It yields the protein CSARGTDNSPLHF.

The chain has TRBV7-6 and TRBJ2-1; 13 nucleotides match TRBD2. The J call could be wrong; TRBJ2-7 is a better fit for the DNA end. CDR1 and CDR2 from the germline V gene are SGHVS and FNYEAQ. This CDR3 has 17 residues. The CDR3 nucleotides read TGTGCCAGCAGCTCACTAGCGGGAGGGCCCTCCGGGGGAGAGCAGTACTTC. The encoded protein is CASSSLAGGPSGGEQYF.

This clonotype was recorded a few times. The gene calls are TRBV20-1 and TRBJ1-5; TRBD1 agrees at 12 bases. The trim removed 3 bases at V and 3 bases at J, leaving 3 bases unmatched. The germline CDR1 and CDR2 sequences are DFQATT and SNEGSKA (reference sequence). The CDR3 is 15 amino acids. CDR3 bases: TGCAGTGCTAGGGGACAGGGGGCGAACAATCAGCCCCAGCATTTT. It encodes CSARGQGANNQPQHF.

The V gene is TRBV27, the J gene TRBJ1-1; D ambiguous. Per germline, CDR1 MNHEY and CDR2 SMNVEV (reference sequence). CDR3 length: 11 residues. V lost 6 bases to trimming and J lost 5 bases, with 7 bases between them. The CDR3 sequence is CASRKNTEAFF. The CDR3 DNA reads TGTGCCAGCAGAAAGAATACTGAAGCTTTCTTT.

The CDR3 bases are TGTGCCAGCAGCCCACACGGGACCGCTAACACCGGGGAGCTGTTTTTT. This translates into CASSPHGTANTGELFF. V usage is TRBV28 and J usage is TRBJ2-2; either TRBD1 or TRBD2 may fit D (5 bases each). Trimming cost V 6 bases and J 2 bases, with 16 bases left between them. Germline V gene data show CDR1 as MDHEN and CDR2 as SYDVKM. The CDR3 totals 16 residues.

In its sample, this clonotype was seen once. This sequence joins TRBV12-3 or TRBV12-4 and TRBJ2-5; TRBD1 matches 7 bases. V shed 0 bases and J 7 bases; nucleotides not matched to a gene: 20. The CDR3 covers 19 residues. The CDR3 DNA sequence: TGTGCCAGCAGTTTAGCCAGGCAGGGGGAAGGGGTGGGTAGGAGGACCCAGTACTTC. It codes for CASSLARQGEGVGRRTQYF.

The rearrangement joins TRBV29-1 to TRBJ1-6; possibly TRBD1 for D (6 bases). Trimming cost V 4 bases and J 9 bases, with 16 bases left between them. Germline V gene lookup returns CDR1 SQVTM and CDR2 ANQGSEA. This CDR3 is built from 14 residues. CDR3 DNA: TGCAGCGTTGTCTTTGGACAGTGGGGTTCACCCCTCCACTTT. Translation: CSVVFGQWGSPLHF.

This rearrangement joins TRBV7-2 to TRBJ1-1; D gene uncertain. Germline-derived CDR1 and CDR2 are SGHTA and FQGNSA. This CDR3 region has 15 residues. Trimming shortened V by 5 bases and J by 1 base, and 14 bases separated the two germline ends. The CDR3 is CASSSTIGSNTEAFF. CDR3 nucleotide sequence: TGTGCCAGCAGCAGTACGATCGGCTCGAACACTGAAGCTTTCTTT.

The chain joins TRBV19 to TRBJ1-1; maybe TRBD1 (6 bases). This CDR3 has 14 amino acids. Trimming took 7 bases from V and 4 from J, leaving 16 bases between them. CDR1 LNHDA and CDR2 SQIVND come from the germline V gene (reference sequence). CDR3 nucleotide sequence: TGTGCCAGTATCAGCATCAGGGGTATCACTGAAGCTTTCTTT. This codes for CASISIRGITEAFF.

The rearrangement links TRBV12-2 to TRBJ2-4; the D call in the table, TRBD1, was not verified against the DNA. TRBV12-2 is assigned pseudogene status. This CDR3 has 12 residues. The CDR3 sequence is CVSRSAPRGQYF. The DNA of the CDR3 is TGTGTAAGTCGCTCGGCCCCGCGGGGCCAGTACTTC.

This clonotype has a handful of counts. The chain combines TRBV27 with TRBJ1-5; TRBD1 might be the D (5 bases). The CDR3 totals 13 residues. CDR1 is MNHEY, CDR2 SMNVEV, per germline (reference sequence). Trimming took off 3 bases at V and 4 bases at J, with 7 bases between the two ends. The CDR3 DNA reads as TGTGCCAGCAGTTTTCGGGGGAATCAGCCCCAGCATTTT. Protein sequence: CASSFRGNQPQHF.

The chain recombines TRBV6-2 or TRBV6-3 with TRBJ1-6; 9 nucleotides match TRBD1. V shed 5 bases, J shed 7 bases, and the junction held 9 bases outside the gene matches. CDR3 length: 16 amino acids. CDR1 MNHEY and CDR2 SVGEGT come from the germline V gene. For the CDR3, the DNA is TGTGCCAGCAGTCTCTACCGAGGACAGGGGAATTCACCCCTCCACTTT. Protein: CASSLYRGQGNSPLHF.

This clonotype was seen more than once but under ten times. The chain joins TRBV15 to TRBJ1-5, with D possibly being TRBD1 (5 bases). Germline CDR1 reads LNHNV; CDR2 reads YYDKDF (reference sequence). The V gene lost 5 bases and the J gene lost 7 bases, with 18 bases spanning the gap. The CDR3 runs 15 residues. CDR3: CATSSRAQGEQPQHF. In DNA, the CDR3 is TGTGCCACCAGCTCTAGGGCCCAGGGCGAACAGCCCCAGCATTTT.

The chain carries TRBV4-1 and TRBJ1-5, with TRBD1 as a possible D gene (6 bases). CDR1 is MGHRA and CDR2 is YSYEKL in the germline V gene. The ends were cut back, 0 bases at V and 6 bases at J, with 15 bases in the middle. The CDR3 is 16 amino acids. The CDR3 region has the DNA TGCGCCAGCAGCCAAGAGACGGGGGCGAGGCGTCAGCCCCAGCATTTT. Amino acid sequence: CASSQETGARRQPQHF.